These 21 T cell receptor beta chains originate from one sample sequenced in a study of human T cells and chemical hapten exposure. The time point here: pre-sensitization, week 0. Indicated treatment: therapeutic diphenylcyclopropenone sensitization with weekly scalp DPC. TCRdb reprocessed the RACE reads with MiXCR, giving one entry per CDR3 protein. The table shows 350,000 to 400,000 distinct CDR3 sequences, with more than 4.5% occurring only once. Sequenced material: whole blood, taken in connection with sensitization to the hapten diphenylcyclopropenone (DPC). The origin of the receptors is a woman between 45 and 65 years old with alopecia areata. Some clones in this sample may be carry-over from other donors' samples.

The V call is TRBV6-6, the J call TRBJ2-2; weak D call: TRBD1 (6 bases). Germline V lookup: CDR1 MNHNY, CDR2 SVGAGI (reference sequence). Trimming pared 0 bases from V and 5 bases from J, leaving 13 bases between. The CDR3 is 16 residues long. The CDR3 region has the DNA TGTGCCAGCAGTTACTCACAGGGACGGGGAACCGGGGAGCTGTTTTTT. It encodes CASSYSQGRGTGELFF.

This clonotype was observed at least ten times. The chain is built from TRBV7-8 and TRBJ1-5; D remains ambiguous. The V end was cut by 1 base, the J end by 0 bases, with 10 bases between. This CDR3 contains 16 residues. From germline, CDR1 is SGHVS and CDR2 FQNEAQ. CDR3 region: CASSLEQTYSNQPQHF. Here the CDR3 DNA reads TGTGCCAGCAGCTTAGAACAGACCTATAGCAATCAGCCCCAGCATTTT. Full variable domain (outside the CDR3, taken from reference TRBV7-8 and TRBJ1-5): GAGVSQSPRYKVAKRGQDVALRCDPISGHVSLFWYQQALGQGPEFLTYFQNEAQLDKSGLPSDRFFAERPEGSVSTLKIQRTQQEDSAVYLCASSLEQTYSNQPQHFGDGTRLSIL.

This clonotype was counted a few times. This chain uses TRBV2 with TRBJ1-5; D unclear. V lost 7 bases and J lost 0, with 10 bases in between. The CDR3 is made up of 14 amino acids. Germline assignment: CDR1 SNHLY and CDR2 FYNNEI. CDR3 nucleotide sequence: TGTGCCAGCACAACAGTCTATAGCAATCAGCCCCAGCATTTT. This gives the protein CASTTVYSNQPQHF.

This clonotype showed up just a few times. The V call is TRBV9, the J call TRBJ2-5; 12 nucleotides line up with TRBD2. Germline CDR1 is SGDLS and CDR2 is YYNGEE. The CDR3 has 15 residues. V gave up 2 bases and J gave up 5 bases; unmatched junction bases: 4. The CDR3 loop reads CASSVLAGGPETQYF. CDR3 sequence (DNA): TGTGCCAGCAGCGTGCTAGCGGGAGGGCCGGAGACCCAGTACTTC.

The chain couples TRBV6-1 to TRBJ1-5; D uncertain. There are 14 residues in the CDR3. Germline V CDR1 and CDR2: MNHNS, SASEGT. V dropped 4 bases and J dropped 5 bases, with 12 bases sitting between them. CDR3 protein: CASSAGTHYQPQHF. Written as DNA, the CDR3 is TGTGCCAGCAGTGCAGGAACCCATTATCAGCCCCAGCATTTT.

This clonotype was observed a handful of times. V usage is TRBV6-5 and J usage is TRBJ1-3; D not resolved. Germline CDR1 and CDR2: MNHEY and SVGAGI. The CDR3 length is 12 residues. V was trimmed by 2 bases and J by 5 bases, leaving 4 bases between them. Written as DNA, the CDR3 is TGTGCCAGCAGTTACGACCGAAACACCATATATTTT. Translation: CASSYDRNTIYF.

This clonotype was counted many times. This sequence joins TRBV10-3 and TRBJ1-6; 8 bases map to TRBD1. The length of the CDR3 is 12 residues. The germline V gene encodes CDR1 ENHRY and CDR2 SYGVKD. J lost 10 bases, V lost 9 bases, and 5 bases had no gene match. This CDR3 is CAMDREGSPLHF. The CDR3 bases are TGTGCCATGGACAGGGAGGGCTCACCCCTCCACTTT.

This clonotype has a handful of counts. The chain is built from TRBV29-1 and TRBJ2-2; 9 bases are shared with TRBD1. CDR1 SQVTM and CDR2 ANQGSEA come from the germline V gene. The J segment lost 6 bases and the V segment lost 6 bases, leaving 8 bases of the junction unmatched. The length of the CDR3 is 14 residues. In DNA, the CDR3 is TGCAGCGTCGGTACCGGGACAGGGCCCGGGGAGCTGTTTTTT. Amino acid sequence: CSVGTGTGPGELFF.

The genes are TRBV10-3 and TRBJ2-7; 8 bases map to TRBD1. The CDR3 length is 13 residues. Germline CDR1 reads ENHRY; CDR2 reads SYGVKD. The V and J ends lost 6 bases and 7 bases, in that order; junction bases with no gene match: 8. CDR3 residues: CAIRGDRSGEQYF. In nucleotides, the CDR3 is TGTGCCATCAGGGGGGACAGGTCAGGGGAGCAGTACTTC.

The chain's CDR3 is CSAREGRGAYEQYF. In DNA, the CDR3 is TGCAGTGCTAGAGAAGGGCGGGGAGCCTACGAGCAGTACTTC. V usage is TRBV20-1 and J usage is TRBJ2-7; possibly TRBD2 for D (6 bases). This CDR3 has 14 amino acids. Trimming took 0 bases from V and 2 from J, leaving 11 bases between them. Germline CDR1 reads DFQATT; CDR2 reads SNEGSKA (reference sequence).

This clonotype was counted only a few times. J is TRBJ1-1 and V is TRBV5-4; 7 bases agree with TRBD1. The germline V gene has CDR1 SGHNT and CDR2 YYREEE (reference sequence). Germline trimming cut 0 bases from V and 5 bases from J; bases unmatched to any gene: 7. CDR3 length: 15 residues. The CDR3 DNA reads TGTGCCAGCAGCTTGGATGCAGGGGGTTGGACTGAAGCTTTCTTT. It specifies CASSLDAGGWTEAFF.

This clonotype was counted many times. This rearrangement joins TRBV11-2 to TRBJ1-2; D is ambiguous. The germline gives CDR1 SGHAT, CDR2 FQNNGV. The V end was cut by 2 bases, the J end by 8 bases, with 6 bases between. CDR3 length: 11 amino acids. The CDR3 region is CASSLKGGYTF. CDR3 bases: TGTGCCAGCAGCTTAAAGGGAGGCTACACCTTC.

The rearrangement uses TRBV12-3 or TRBV12-4 and TRBJ1-2; D gene unclear. The ends were cut back, 8 bases at V and 3 bases at J, with 13 bases in the middle. This CDR3 spans 13 amino acids. This chain's CDR3 is CASALTRYYGYTF. CDR3 DNA: TGTGCCAGCGCCCTGACACGATACTATGGCTACACCTTC.

This clonotype was detected ten times or more. CDR3 DNA: TGCAGTGCTAGATGGGCGGGTGCCTCTGGAAACACCATATATTTT. It specifies CSARWAGASGNTIYF. The rearrangement joins TRBV20-1 to TRBJ1-3, with D hard to call. CDR1 and CDR2 from the germline V gene are DFQATT and SNEGSKA (reference sequence). This CDR3 comprises 15 residues. V shed 2 bases and J shed 0 bases, with 11 bases lying between them.

The chain carries TRBV27 and TRBJ1-1; possibly TRBD1 for D (5 bases). This CDR3 is 15 amino acids long. Per the germline V gene, CDR1 is MNHEY and CDR2 is SMNVEV (reference sequence). Trimming removed 2 bases from V and 2 bases from J, with 12 bases in between. The CDR3 region is CASSLRLGANTEAFF. The CDR3 DNA sequence: TGTGCCAGCAGTTTAAGGCTAGGGGCCAACACTGAAGCTTTCTTT.

A few counts support this clonotype. The V gene is TRBV19, the J gene TRBJ2-7; D gene ambiguous. The germline CDR1 and CDR2 sequences are LNHDA and SQIVND (reference sequence). Trimming left V 2 bases short and J 0 bases short, with 5 bases between. CDR3 length equals 13 residues. CDR3 DNA sequence: TGTGCCAGTAGTATAACCCCCTCCTACGAGCAGTACTTC. Translating gives CASSITPSYEQYF.

The chain employs TRBV6-6 and TRBJ2-7; 13 bases agree with TRBD2. Per the germline V gene, CDR1 is MNHNY and CDR2 is SVGAGI (reference sequence). CDR3 length: 16 amino acids. Trimming at V came to 5 bases and at J to 5 bases, leaving 9 bases not matched to a gene. CDR3 amino acids: CASSGLTSGRSDEQYF. CDR3 coding DNA: TGTGCCAGCAGTGGACTGACTAGCGGGAGGAGCGACGAGCAGTACTTC.

This clonotype was observed a few times. This chain connects TRBV24-1 to TRBJ1-1; 9 nucleotides line up with TRBD1. The J segment lost 7 bases and the V segment lost 5 bases, leaving 1 base of the junction unmatched. CDR3 size: 12 residues. Germline values: CDR1 KGHDR, CDR2 SFDVKD. The CDR3 reads CATSGTGVEAFF. The DNA of the CDR3 is TGTGCCACCAGTGGGACAGGGGTTGAAGCTTTCTTT.

The rearrangement uses TRBV4-3 and TRBJ2-3; D is possibly TRBD2 (5 bases). V shed 1 base and J shed 4 bases, with 12 bases lying between them. Looked up from germline, CDR1 is LGHNA and CDR2 is YSLEER. This CDR3 is 15 amino acids long. The CDR3 DNA reads TGCGCCAGCAGCCAAGGGGGAGAGGCAGCAGATACGCAGTATTTT. Its protein product is CASSQGGEAADTQYF.

This clonotype was detected ten times or more. This chain links TRBV6-6 with TRBJ1-6, with D unclear. Trimming took 5 bases from V and 7 from J, leaving 9 bases between them. Germline CDR1 MNHNY, CDR2 SVGAGI (reference sequence). This CDR3 spans 13 amino acids. The CDR3 is CASSGGRNSPLHF. For the CDR3, the DNA is TGTGCCAGCAGTGGAGGACGGAATTCACCCCTCCACTTT.

The V call is TRBV18, the J call TRBJ2-3; D remains unclear. From germline, CDR1 is KGHSH and CDR2 LQKENI. This CDR3 is built from 14 residues. V lost 8 bases to trimming and J lost 2 bases, with 14 bases between them. The CDR3 protein is CASALRAFTDTQYF. In DNA form, the CDR3 reads TGTGCCAGCGCTCTTCGCGCGTTCACAGATACGCAGTATTTT.